This TCR beta chain was sequenced for a study of post-analysis software for immune sequencing data (dated by TCRdb to 2014 to 2015). Looking at the study overall: Recorded disease courses included relapsing-remitting, secondary progressive and progressive-relapsing multiple sclerosis, with some patients lacking subtype annotation. A subset of samples was prepared in parallel using single-end sample barcoding, then pooled and co-amplified after Illumina adapter ligation. The patient repertoires were set against eleven to twelve previously published healthy control repertoires from donors whose ages ranged from roughly 6 to 26 years. The investigation overall reported the following: Direct clustering with F measure revealed strong co-clustering of samples prepared in the same batch, which led to a batch-effect correction. The multiple sclerosis patient group was slightly younger than the control group. Normalized Chao1 diversity was significantly lower in multiple sclerosis patients than controls, suggesting substantial peripheral T-cell clonal expansion.

To demonstrate the VDJtools post-analysis software, TCR beta repertoires were profiled from the peripheral blood of more than ten young patients with multiple sclerosis. The patients with multiple sclerosis were children and adolescents between about 6 and 15 years of age. Libraries came from PCR. Sequencing was performed on an Illumina HiSeq 2500. To reduce PCR and sequencing biases, unique molecular identifiers were built into the TCR beta cDNA libraries. About 0.5 million cDNA molecules were obtained for every 1 to 10 million input T cells, so each molecule roughly corresponded to one T cell. Patient libraries were prepared and sequenced with the same protocol used for the earlier healthy control dataset. Samples belonging to the same batch were prepared together, multiplexed and sequenced on a shared HiSeq lane. As for the original processing: Raw barcoded reads were processed with MIGEC, and single-read molecular identifier groups were discarded before consensus assembly and CDR3 extraction. Clonotype tables were post-analysed with VDJtools, normalizing diversity by down-sampling all datasets to the smallest sample size. To correct batch-related cross-sample contamination, repertoire overlap clustering matched CDR3 amino acid sequences but not nucleotide sequences. TCRdb took the public reads, trimmed them with fastp at Q25, ran MiXCR for clone calling and kept in-frame beta chains. Rows matching on CDR3 protein sequence are summarized as one entry with the most common DNA and genes. What appears here as the V and J calls and clone size reflects TCRdb's work, not the paper's. Counted in this sample were 740,000 or so distinct CDR3 sequences; around 50% of them appeared once. Jointly, the top ten make up approximately 4.3% of the sample.

Only a few counts were recorded for this clonotype. What antigen it recognizes has not been identified. Per-base quality was not reported, and no clone a single base away is much larger than it. This TCR was sampled from a girl aged 10 to 17 with multiple sclerosis. The sample consisted of blood.

DNA sequence: TGTGCCAGCAGCCAACGTAGGGGACTAGCGGGGGCCTACACAGATACGCAGTATTTT. It translates to CASSQRRGLAGAYTDTQYF. Recombination connected TRBV3-1 to TRBJ2-3; TRBD2 matches 14 bases in the middle. CDR1 LGHDT and CDR2 YNNKEL were looked up in the germline V gene (reference sequence). Unmatched junction bases come to 9, with V trimmed by 2 bases and J by 2 bases. The CDR3 has 19 amino acids, counting the end cysteine and phenylalanine. Here the CDR3 DNA is all that survives: 57 bases in frame from base 1.